This TCR beta chain appears in the sequencing data of a study of patients and donors after allogeneic stem cell transplantation. MiXCR was run by TCRdb on the RT-PCR reads, yielding one entry per CDR3 protein. This repertoire shows some 960,000 distinct CDR3 sequences, roughly 18% found once; its top ten account for roughly 6.4%. Sequencing was done on a sample of blood, either unsorted or a sorted T cell fraction (not recorded which). This clonotype was obtained from a human donor who was either an allogeneic HSCT recipient or a stem cell or donor lymphocyte infusion donor (not recorded which). It is not recorded whose cells these are; they may come from a transplant donor.

The DNA for the CDR3 is TGCAGCGTTGATCCTGTAACTGGGGCCAACGTCCTGACTTTC. Translation: CSVDPVTGANVLTF. The chain is built from TRBV29-1 and TRBJ2-6; D is undetermined. Germline V lookup: CDR1 SQVTM, CDR2 ANQGSEA. V lost 3 bases and J lost 2, with 8 bases in between. The CDR3 covers 14 residues.